Each of the 25 T cell receptor beta chains below was sequenced from the same sample in a study of T cells after yellow fever vaccination. Each CDR3 protein is one row after TCRdb ran MiXCR on the 5' RACE reads. The table records about 340,000 distinct CDR3 sequences, around 3.9% of them present only once. The sequenced sample was PBMCs, obtained 5 days after the yellow fever booster vaccination. Receptor source: a man aged 18-30 years who received the YFV17D yellow fever vaccine.

This clonotype was counted only a few times. The CDR3 spells CASSPTGRSDQPQHF. Here the CDR3 DNA reads TGTGCCAGCAGCCCGACAGGTAGATCAGATCAGCCCCAGCATTTT. The V and J genes are TRBV7-9 and TRBJ1-5; a possible D gene is TRBD1 (6 bases). CDR3 length: 15 residues. Trimming took 5 bases from V and 5 from J, leaving 16 bases between them. Germline CDR1 is SEHNR and CDR2 is FQNEAQ (reference sequence).

The J gene is TRBJ2-2, the V gene TRBV24-1; no definite D call. The CDR3 consists of 11 residues. The V gene's germline CDR1 is KGHDR and CDR2 SFDVKD. Trimming removed 4 bases at V and 7 bases at J, with 3 bases between. Here the CDR3 reads CATSEYGELFF. CDR3 nucleotides: TGTGCCACCAGTGAATACGGGGAGCTGTTTTTT.

This clonotype was detected many times. The chain has TRBV14 and TRBJ2-1; D unclear. The CDR3 spans 14 residues. V lost 1 base and J lost 5, with 9 bases in between. The germline CDR1 and CDR2 sequences are SGHDN and FVKESK. The CDR3 bases are TGTGCCAGCAGCCAAGTCTCTGGGGACAATGAGCAGTTCTTC. It encodes CASSQVSGDNEQFF. Based on the CDR3 plus reference TRBV14 and TRBJ2-1, the full variable domain is EAGVTQFPSHSVIEKGQTVTLRCDPISGHDNLYWYRRVMGKEIKFLLHFVKESKQDESGMPNNRFLAERTGGTYSTLKVQPAELEDSGVYFCASSQVSGDNEQFFGPGTRLTVL.

This clonotype has a count of ten or more. V and J are TRBV10-3 and TRBJ1-1; D uncertain. Germline values: CDR1 ENHRY, CDR2 SYGVKD. V was cut by 0 bases and J by 1 base, with 9 bases left in between. The CDR3 consists of 15 residues. In DNA, the CDR3 is TGTGCCATCAGTGAGTCAGAGGTGGCGAACACTGAAGCTTTCTTT. The encoded protein is CAISESEVANTEAFF.

The table lists this clonotype with many counts. The chain carries TRBV9 and TRBJ2-2; the D gene is possibly TRBD1 (6 bases). The CDR3 has 14 residues. Per germline, CDR1 SGDLS and CDR2 YYNGEE. The V end was cut by 3 bases, the J end by 6 bases, with 12 bases between. CDR3 sequence reads: CASSGQGYAGELFF. CDR3 sequence (DNA): TGTGCCAGCAGCGGGCAGGGGTATGCCGGGGAGCTGTTTTTT.

This clonotype has a count of ten or more. The chain joins TRBV6-6 to TRBJ2-2, with TRBD2 as a possible D gene (5 bases). V lost 8 bases and J 7 bases, leaving 8 bases between the germline ends. CDR1 is MNHNY, CDR2 SVGAGI, per germline (reference sequence). CDR3 length: 11 amino acids. In nucleotides, the CDR3 is TGTGCCAGCGACGCGGGCGGGGAGCTGTTTTTT. As protein: CASDAGGELFF.

The V gene is TRBV6-1, the J gene TRBJ1-4; D not certain. With 8 bases removed from V and 0 bases from J, the gap between germline ends came to 13 bases. Germline V lookup: CDR1 MNHNS, CDR2 SASEGT. The CDR3 length is 15 residues. In DNA form, the CDR3 reads TGTGCCAGCCGTCCGGCACCGGCAACTAATGAAAAACTGTTTTTT. This codes for CASRPAPATNEKLFF.

This chain joins TRBV10-2 and TRBJ1-4, with 8 bases fitting TRBD1. The V and J ends lost 5 bases and 8 bases, in that order; junction bases with no gene match: 10. This CDR3 is 15 amino acids long. In germline, CDR1 is WSHSY, CDR2 SAAADI. CDR3 residues: CASSLGQGGVEKLFF. CDR3 DNA sequence: TGCGCCAGCAGTTTAGGACAGGGAGGAGTGGAAAAACTGTTTTTT.

This clonotype showed up just a few times. This rearrangement joins TRBV29-1 to TRBJ2-7, with 9 nucleotides matching TRBD1. Germline CDR1 reads SQVTM; CDR2 reads ANQGSEA. Trimming removed 6 bases from V and 5 bases from J; junction bases left unmatched: 8. The CDR3 spans 13 residues. CDR3 sequence (DNA): TGCAGCGTGCCCGGGACAGGGCTCGACGAGCAGTACTTC. Translated: CSVPGTGLDEQYF.

The table lists this clonotype with many counts. The V call is TRBV28, the J call TRBJ2-7; no definite D call. The germline CDR1 and CDR2 sequences are MDHEN and SYDVKM. The CDR3 consists of 13 residues. V was cut by 1 base and J by 3 bases, with 7 bases left in between. The CDR3 coding sequence is TGTGCCAGCAGTTTATTACCAGGCTACGAGCAGTACGTC. Its translation is CASSLLPGYEQYV.

This clonotype was detected a few times. The chain recombines TRBV7-9 with TRBJ2-6, with TRBD1 identical over 10 bases. CDR1 is SEHNR and CDR2 is FQNEAQ in the germline V gene (reference sequence). This CDR3 spans 18 amino acids. The V segment lost 8 bases and the J segment 5 bases; nucleotides outside the gene matches: 15. The CDR3 reads CASPHTSGQGIWANVLTF. CDR3 in DNA: TGTGCCAGCCCTCATACTTCGGGACAGGGGATCTGGGCCAACGTCCTGACTTTC. Drawing the rest from reference TRBV7-9 and TRBJ2-6, the complete variable domain is DTGVSQNPRHKITKRGQNVTFRCDPISEHNRLYWYRQTLGQGPEFLTYFQNEAQLEKSRLLSDRFSAERPKGSFSTLEIQRTEQGDSAMYLCASPHTSGQGIWANVLTFGAGSRLTVL.

This CDR3 reads CASRTGQTVQFF. As DNA, the CDR3 is TGTGCCAGCAGAACGGGACAGACGGTGCAGTTCTTC. The chain carries TRBV6-5 and TRBJ2-1, with 7 bases matching TRBD1. J gave up 12 bases and V 6 bases, and 8 bases lay outside the gene matches. Germline loops: CDR1 MNHEY, CDR2 SVGAGI. CDR3 size: 12 residues.

This clonotype was detected only a few times. The CDR3 nucleotides read TGTGCCAGCTCACCATTAACAGGGCGCGGCACTGAAGCTTTCTTT. This codes for CASSPLTGRGTEAFF. The V call is TRBV18, the J call TRBJ1-1; D might be TRBD1 (6 bases). Germline CDR1 reads KGHSH; CDR2 reads LQKENI. The CDR3 spans 15 residues. Trimming pared 2 bases from V and 4 bases from J, leaving 14 bases between.

CDR3 protein: CASSSGRAWGTDTQYF. The DNA for the CDR3 is TGTGCCAGCAGCTCCGGACGCGCGTGGGGCACAGATACGCAGTATTTT. The V and J genes are TRBV7-9 and TRBJ2-3; D call uncertain. Trimming pared 4 bases from V and 1 base from J, leaving 15 bases between. From germline, CDR1 is SEHNR and CDR2 FQNEAQ (reference sequence). CDR3 length: 16 residues. The complete variable domain, with remaining parts taken from reference TRBV7-9 and TRBJ2-3, reads DTGVSQNPRHKITKRGQNVTFRCDPISEHNRLYWYRQTLGQGPEFLTYFQNEAQLEKSRLLSDRFSAERPKGSFSTLEIQRTEQGDSAMYLCASSSGRAWGTDTQYFGPGTRLTVL.

The V gene is TRBV4-1, the J gene TRBJ2-2; tentative D call: TRBD1 (6 bases). Germline CDR1 MGHRA, CDR2 YSYEKL. V was shortened by 4 bases and J by 0 bases, with 15 bases between the two germline ends. The CDR3 has 17 residues. CDR3 in amino acids: CASSPTGQIANTGELFF. The CDR3 DNA reads TGCGCCAGCAGCCCGACAGGCCAAATTGCGAACACCGGGGAGCTGTTTTTT.

This chain uses TRBV7-2 with TRBJ2-1; a weak D match, TRBD2 (5 bases). The CDR3 extends over 12 amino acids. The V gene's germline CDR1 is SGHTA and CDR2 FQGNSA. Trimming shortened V by 5 bases and J by 7 bases, and 9 bases separated the two germline ends. CDR3 coding DNA: TGTGCCAGCAGCCCCGGGGTGAATGAGCAGTTCTTC. Translating it yields CASSPGVNEQFF.

The CDR3, as DNA: TGTGCCAGCAGCGGACGTGGGCCCACTAATACGCAGTATTTT. It specifies CASSGRGPTNTQYF. This sequence joins TRBV9 and TRBJ2-3; no firm D call. The CDR3 has 14 amino acids. V was trimmed by 3 bases and J by 7 bases, leaving 15 bases between them. In germline, CDR1 is SGDLS, CDR2 YYNGEE.

This clonotype was recorded at least ten times. The chain combines TRBV5-1 with TRBJ2-7, with TRBD2 matching 7 bases. J was trimmed by 2 bases and V by 0 bases; bases with no gene match: 2. The CDR3 totals 14 residues. CDR1 and CDR2 from the germline V gene are SGHRS and YFSETQ. Here the CDR3 DNA reads TGCGCCAGCAGCTTGGAGACTAGCCCCTACGAGCAGTACTTC. Translated: CASSLETSPYEQYF.

This clonotype occurred many times. Here the CDR3 DNA reads TGCGCCAGCAGCTGGGACGGTAGGATCGGGCAGCCCCAGCATTTT. Translating it yields CASSWDGRIGQPQHF. The rearrangement uses TRBV5-1 and TRBJ1-5, with D possibly TRBD1 on 5 matching bases. Trimming cost V 3 bases and J 7 bases, with 17 bases left between them. The CDR3 contains 15 residues. Germline assignment: CDR1 SGHRS and CDR2 YFSETQ.

This clonotype was picked up many times. This chain joins TRBV7-9 and TRBJ2-3, with 11 positions matching TRBD2. This CDR3 comprises 17 residues. The junction had 9 bases not matched to a gene; V was cut back by 5 bases and J by 2 bases. The germline V gene has CDR1 SEHNR and CDR2 FQNEAQ (reference sequence). CDR3 in DNA: TGTGCCAGCAGCGCCAAACCTAGCGGGGGGTACACAGATACGCAGTATTTT. Translated, it gives CASSAKPSGGYTDTQYF. Using reference TRBV7-9 and TRBJ2-3 for the parts outside the CDR3, the full variable domain is DTGVSQNPRHKITKRGQNVTFRCDPISEHNRLYWYRQTLGQGPEFLTYFQNEAQLEKSRLLSDRFSAERPKGSFSTLEIQRTEQGDSAMYLCASSAKPSGGYTDTQYFGPGTRLTVL.

The table lists this clonotype with a few counts. The chain employs TRBV28 and TRBJ2-5; TRBD1 agrees at 8 bases. The CDR3 sequence is 14 residues long. The germline gives CDR1 MDHEN, CDR2 SYDVKM. The V gene end was trimmed by 5 bases and the J gene end by 6 bases; junction bases not matched to a gene: 8. CDR3 amino acids: CASSRTGNLQTQYF. In nucleotides, the CDR3 is TGTGCCAGCAGTAGGACAGGGAATCTACAGACCCAGTACTTC.

The chain carries TRBV1 and TRBJ1-3. TRBV1 is tagged as a pseudogene. There are 15 residues in the CDR3. The CDR3, as DNA: TGCACCAGCAGCCAAGACTGCAACTCTGGAAACACCATATATTTT. Protein product: CTSSQDCNSGNTIYF.

This clonotype was counted only a few times. This chain connects TRBV4-1 to TRBJ2-3; D is unclear. The germline V gene has CDR1 MGHRA and CDR2 YSYEKL. The ends were cut back, 4 bases at V and 0 bases at J, with 14 bases in the middle. The length of the CDR3 is 16 residues. The CDR3 here is CASSRPGGGSTDTQYF. As DNA, the CDR3 is TGCGCCAGCAGCCGGCCCGGTGGCGGAAGCACAGATACGCAGTATTTT.

The table lists this clonotype with a few counts. This chain connects TRBV7-8 to TRBJ1-6; 8 nucleotides line up with TRBD1. The CDR3 sequence is 17 residues long. Unmatched junction bases numbered 15, after V lost 5 bases and J lost 9 bases. Germline CDR1 and CDR2: SGHVS and FQNEAQ. CDR3 amino acids: CASSPYQGAGRRSPLHF. Here the CDR3 DNA reads TGTGCCAGCAGCCCCTACCAGGGGGCAGGTCGACGTTCACCCCTCCACTTT.

The sample holds a few counts of this clonotype. V gene TRBV7-2 combines with J gene TRBJ2-6; maybe TRBD2 (5 bases). Per the germline V gene, CDR1 is SGHTA and CDR2 is FQGNSA. The ends were cut back, 3 bases at V and 0 bases at J, with 18 bases in the middle. This CDR3 has 19 residues. CDR3 sequence: CASSFRGLRPTSGANVLTF. The DNA for the CDR3 is TGTGCCAGCAGCTTTCGCGGGCTTAGGCCGACCTCTGGGGCCAACGTCCTGACTTTC.